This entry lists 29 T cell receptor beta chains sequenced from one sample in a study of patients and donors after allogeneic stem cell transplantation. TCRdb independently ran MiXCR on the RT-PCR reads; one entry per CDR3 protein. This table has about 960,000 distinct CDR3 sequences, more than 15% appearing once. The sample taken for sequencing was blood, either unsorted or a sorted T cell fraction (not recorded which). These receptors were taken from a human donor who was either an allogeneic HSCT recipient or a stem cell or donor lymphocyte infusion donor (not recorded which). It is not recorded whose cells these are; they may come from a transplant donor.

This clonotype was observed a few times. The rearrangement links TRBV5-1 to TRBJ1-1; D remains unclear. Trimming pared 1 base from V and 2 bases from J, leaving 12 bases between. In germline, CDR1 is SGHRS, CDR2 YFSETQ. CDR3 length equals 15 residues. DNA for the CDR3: TGCGCCAGCAGCTTGCCACGGTGGGGTAACACTGAAGCTTTCTTT. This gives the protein CASSLPRWGNTEAFF.

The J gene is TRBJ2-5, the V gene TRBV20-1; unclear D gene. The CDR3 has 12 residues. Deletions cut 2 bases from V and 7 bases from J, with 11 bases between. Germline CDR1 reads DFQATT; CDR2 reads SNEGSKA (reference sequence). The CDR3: CSARPPVPTQYF. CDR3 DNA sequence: TGCAGTGCTAGACCCCCCGTGCCGACCCAGTACTTC.

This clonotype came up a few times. The CDR3 DNA sequence: TGCGCCAGCAGCTTAGGGGGGGCGCAGCGCTCCTACGAGCAGTACTTC. Amino acid sequence: CASSLGGAQRSYEQYF. The chain couples TRBV5-1 to TRBJ2-7; the D gene is possibly TRBD2 (7 bases). Germline values: CDR1 SGHRS, CDR2 YFSETQ. Trimming took off 2 bases at V and 0 bases at J, with 15 bases between the two ends. The CDR3 is 16 residues long.

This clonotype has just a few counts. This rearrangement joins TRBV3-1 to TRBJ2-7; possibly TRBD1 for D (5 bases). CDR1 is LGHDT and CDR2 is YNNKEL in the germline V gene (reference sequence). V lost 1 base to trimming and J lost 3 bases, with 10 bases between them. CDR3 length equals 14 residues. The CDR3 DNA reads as TGTGCCAGCAGCCAAGTAGGGGCCGTCTACGAGCAGTACTTC. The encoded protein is CASSQVGAVYEQYF.

The DNA of the CDR3 is TGCGCCAGCAGCCAAGGACCCTCGGATTCACCCCTCCACTTT. This gives the protein CASSQGPSDSPLHF. The chain joins TRBV4-3 to TRBJ1-6; D call uncertain. The CDR3 has 14 amino acids. V was trimmed by 1 base and J by 8 bases, leaving 9 bases between them. Germline loops: CDR1 LGHNA, CDR2 YSLEER.

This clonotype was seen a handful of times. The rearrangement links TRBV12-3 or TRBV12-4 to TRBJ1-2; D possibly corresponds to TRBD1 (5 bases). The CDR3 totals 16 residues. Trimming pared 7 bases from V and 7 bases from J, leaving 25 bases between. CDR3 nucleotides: TGTGCCAGCACCCTTGGGGCGACCCGCACCCCTTTTGGCTACACCTTC. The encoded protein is CASTLGATRTPFGYTF.

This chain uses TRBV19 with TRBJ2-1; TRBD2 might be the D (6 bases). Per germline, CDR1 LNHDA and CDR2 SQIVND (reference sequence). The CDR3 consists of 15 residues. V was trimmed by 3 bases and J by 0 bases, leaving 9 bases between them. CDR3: CASSIAGRSYNEQFF. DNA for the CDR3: TGTGCCAGTAGTATTGCGGGGCGCTCCTACAATGAGCAGTTCTTC.

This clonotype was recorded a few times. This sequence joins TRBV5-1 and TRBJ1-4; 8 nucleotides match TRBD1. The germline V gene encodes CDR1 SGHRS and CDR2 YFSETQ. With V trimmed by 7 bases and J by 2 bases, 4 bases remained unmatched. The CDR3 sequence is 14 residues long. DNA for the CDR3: TGCGCCAGCGGCCGGACAGGGACTAATGAAAAACTGTTTTTT. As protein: CASGRTGTNEKLFF.

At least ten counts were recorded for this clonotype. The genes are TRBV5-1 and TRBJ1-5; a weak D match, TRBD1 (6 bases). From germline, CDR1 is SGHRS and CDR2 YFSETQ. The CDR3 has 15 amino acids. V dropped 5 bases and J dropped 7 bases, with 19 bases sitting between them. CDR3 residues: CASRPSWDKIQPQHF. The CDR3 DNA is TGCGCCAGCAGACCCTCTTGGGACAAAATACAGCCCCAGCATTTT.

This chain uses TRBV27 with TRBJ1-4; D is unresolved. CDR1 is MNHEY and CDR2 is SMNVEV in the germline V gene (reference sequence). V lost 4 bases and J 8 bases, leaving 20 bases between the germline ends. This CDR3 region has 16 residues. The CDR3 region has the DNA TGTGCCAGCAGTTCCCACTCCGGCACCGAAGGAGAAAAACTGTTTTTT. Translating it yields CASSSHSGTEGEKLFF.

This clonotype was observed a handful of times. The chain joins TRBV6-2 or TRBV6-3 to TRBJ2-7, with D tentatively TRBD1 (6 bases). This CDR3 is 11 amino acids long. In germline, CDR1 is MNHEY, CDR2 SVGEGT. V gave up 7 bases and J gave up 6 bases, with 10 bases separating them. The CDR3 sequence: CASTARGEQYF. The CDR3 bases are TGTGCCAGCACCGCCAGGGGCGAGCAGTACTTC.

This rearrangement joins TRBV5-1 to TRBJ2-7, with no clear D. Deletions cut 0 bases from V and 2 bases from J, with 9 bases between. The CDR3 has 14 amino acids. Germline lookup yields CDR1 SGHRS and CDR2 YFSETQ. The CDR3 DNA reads TGCGCCAGCAGCTTGGGGGCGAACGCCTACGAGCAGTACTTC. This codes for CASSLGANAYEQYF.

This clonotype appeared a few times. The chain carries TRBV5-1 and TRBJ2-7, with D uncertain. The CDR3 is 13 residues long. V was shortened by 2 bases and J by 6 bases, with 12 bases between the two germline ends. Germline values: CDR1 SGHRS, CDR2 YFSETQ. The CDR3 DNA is TGCGCCAGCAGCTTTGGGCTACGGGTCGAGCAGTACTTC. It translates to CASSFGLRVEQYF.

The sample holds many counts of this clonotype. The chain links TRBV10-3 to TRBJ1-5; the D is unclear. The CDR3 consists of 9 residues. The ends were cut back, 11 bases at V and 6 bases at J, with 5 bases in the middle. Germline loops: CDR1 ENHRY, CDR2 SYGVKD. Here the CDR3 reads CAVGQPQHF. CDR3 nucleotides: TGTGCCGTGGGTCAGCCCCAGCATTTT.

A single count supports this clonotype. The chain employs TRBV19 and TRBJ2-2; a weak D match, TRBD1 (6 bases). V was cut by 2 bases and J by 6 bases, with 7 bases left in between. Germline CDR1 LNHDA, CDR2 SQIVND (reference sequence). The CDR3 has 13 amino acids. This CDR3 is CASSIRGSGELFF. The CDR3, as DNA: TGTGCCAGTAGTATAAGGGGGTCCGGGGAGCTGTTTTTT.

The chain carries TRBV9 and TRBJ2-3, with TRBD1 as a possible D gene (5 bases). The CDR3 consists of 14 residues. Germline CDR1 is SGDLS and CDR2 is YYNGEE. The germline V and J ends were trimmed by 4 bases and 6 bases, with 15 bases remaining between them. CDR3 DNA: TGTGCCAGCAGCTTACAGGTTTTCCCTGATACGCAGTATTTT. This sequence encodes CASSLQVFPDTQYF.

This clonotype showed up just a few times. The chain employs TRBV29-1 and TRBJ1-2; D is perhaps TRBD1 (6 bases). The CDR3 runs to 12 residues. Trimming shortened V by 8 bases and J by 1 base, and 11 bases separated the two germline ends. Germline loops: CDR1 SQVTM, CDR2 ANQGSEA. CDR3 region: CSFTGRNYGYTF. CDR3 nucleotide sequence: TGCAGCTTTACAGGGCGTAACTATGGCTACACCTTC.

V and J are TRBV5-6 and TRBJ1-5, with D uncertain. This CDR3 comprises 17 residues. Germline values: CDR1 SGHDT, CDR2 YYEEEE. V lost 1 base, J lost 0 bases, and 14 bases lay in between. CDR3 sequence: CASSLWVARPSNQPQHF. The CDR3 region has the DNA TGTGCCAGCAGCTTGTGGGTGGCCAGGCCTAGCAATCAGCCCCAGCATTTT.

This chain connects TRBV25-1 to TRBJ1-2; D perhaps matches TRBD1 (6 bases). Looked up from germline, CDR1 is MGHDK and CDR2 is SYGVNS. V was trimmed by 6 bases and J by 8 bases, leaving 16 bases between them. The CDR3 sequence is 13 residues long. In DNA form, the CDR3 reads TGTGCCAGCAGGGCCGGCGGGGGGCACGGCTACACCTTC. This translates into CASRAGGGHGYTF.

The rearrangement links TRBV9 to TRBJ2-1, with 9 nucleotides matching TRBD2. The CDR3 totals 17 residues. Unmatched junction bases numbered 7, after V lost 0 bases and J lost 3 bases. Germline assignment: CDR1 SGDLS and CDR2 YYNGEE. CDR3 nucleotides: TGTGCCAGCAGCGTAGCTCAAGCGGGGGGTCTCTACAATGAGCAGTTCTTC. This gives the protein CASSVAQAGGLYNEQFF.

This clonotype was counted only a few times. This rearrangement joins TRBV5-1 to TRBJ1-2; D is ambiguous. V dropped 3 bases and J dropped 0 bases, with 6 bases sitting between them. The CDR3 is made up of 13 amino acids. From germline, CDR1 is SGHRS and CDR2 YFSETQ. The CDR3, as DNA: TGCGCCAGCAGCTCTCCCCCTAACTATGGCTACACCTTC. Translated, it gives CASSSPPNYGYTF.

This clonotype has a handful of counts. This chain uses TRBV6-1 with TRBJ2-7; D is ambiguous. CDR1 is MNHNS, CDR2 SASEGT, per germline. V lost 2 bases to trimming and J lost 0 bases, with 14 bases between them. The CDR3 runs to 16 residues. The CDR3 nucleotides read TGTGCCAGCAGTGAAACTACGACTCGGAGCTCCTACGAGCAGTACTTC. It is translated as CASSETTTRSSYEQYF.

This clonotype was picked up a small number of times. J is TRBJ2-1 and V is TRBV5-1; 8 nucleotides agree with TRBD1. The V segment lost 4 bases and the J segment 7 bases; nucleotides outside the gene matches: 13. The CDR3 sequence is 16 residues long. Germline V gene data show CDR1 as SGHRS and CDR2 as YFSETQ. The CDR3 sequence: CASSPDRAGVWNEQFF. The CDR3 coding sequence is TGCGCCAGCAGCCCGGACAGGGCCGGGGTGTGGAATGAGCAGTTCTTC.

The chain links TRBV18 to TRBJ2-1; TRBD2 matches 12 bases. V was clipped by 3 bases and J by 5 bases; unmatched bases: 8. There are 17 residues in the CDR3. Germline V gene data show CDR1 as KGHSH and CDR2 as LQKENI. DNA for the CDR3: TGTGCCAGCTCACCCTTCTCCCTAGCGGGAGGGAACAATGAGCAGTTCTTC. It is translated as CASSPFSLAGGNNEQFF.

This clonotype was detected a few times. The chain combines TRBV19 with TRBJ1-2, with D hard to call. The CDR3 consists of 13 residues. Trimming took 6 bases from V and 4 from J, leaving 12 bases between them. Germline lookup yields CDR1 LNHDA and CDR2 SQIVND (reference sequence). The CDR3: CASSPAGPYGYTF. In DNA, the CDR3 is TGTGCCAGTAGCCCCGCAGGTCCCTATGGCTACACCTTC.

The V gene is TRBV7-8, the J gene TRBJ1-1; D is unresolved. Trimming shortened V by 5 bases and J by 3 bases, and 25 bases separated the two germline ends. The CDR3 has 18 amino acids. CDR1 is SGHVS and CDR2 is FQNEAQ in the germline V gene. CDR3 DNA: TGTGCCAGCAGCCCCGGCTGGCCCGGGAAACCGCAGGACACTGAAGCTTTCTTT. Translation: CASSPGWPGKPQDTEAFF.

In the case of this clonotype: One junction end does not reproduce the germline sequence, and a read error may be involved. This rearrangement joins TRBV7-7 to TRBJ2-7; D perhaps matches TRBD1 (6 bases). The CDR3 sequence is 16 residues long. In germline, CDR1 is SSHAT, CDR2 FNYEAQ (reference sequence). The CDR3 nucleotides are TGTGCTAGCAGCTTACCACGCTGGGGGCCCTCCTACGAGCAGTACTTC. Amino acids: CASSLPRWGPSYEQYF.

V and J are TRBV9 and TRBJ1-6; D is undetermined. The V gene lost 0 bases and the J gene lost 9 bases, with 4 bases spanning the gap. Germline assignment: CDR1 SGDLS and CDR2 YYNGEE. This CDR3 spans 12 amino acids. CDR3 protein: CASSVDSSPLHF. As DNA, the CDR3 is TGTGCCAGCAGCGTAGACAGTTCACCCCTCCACTTT.

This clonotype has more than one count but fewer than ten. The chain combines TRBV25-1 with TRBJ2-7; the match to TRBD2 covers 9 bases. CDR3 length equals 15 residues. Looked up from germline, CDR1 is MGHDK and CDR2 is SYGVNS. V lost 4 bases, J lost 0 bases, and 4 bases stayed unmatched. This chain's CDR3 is CASSVASGISYEQYF. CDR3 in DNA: TGTGCCAGCAGTGTTGCTAGCGGGATCTCCTACGAGCAGTACTTC.